This T cell receptor beta chain was captured by sequencing in a study of T cell repertoires in cytomegalovirus infection. Turning to the study itself: CMV infection and matching HLA type were both indicated by public TCR beta signatures.

Findings and limits, study-wide: The ex vivo response showed dominance by HLA-C-restricted CMV-specific TCR beta clonotypes.

MiXCR, applied by TCRdb to the reads, yields one record per CDR3 protein. This sample yields a few hundred thousand distinct CDR3 sequences, of which almost 30% are seen a single time; around 19% belongs to the top ten. This CDR3 is built from 14 residues. Trimming cost V 3 bases and J 3 bases, with 11 bases left between them. In this sample, this clonotype turned up many times. Its antigen is not known. V is TRBV12-3 or TRBV12-4 and J is TRBJ2-5; D is possibly TRBD1 (5 bases). This receptor was taken from a human donor in good health (CMV status not recorded). Some clones in this sample may be carry-over from other donors' samples. The starting material was cultured PBMCs, obtained from culture after CMV antigen stimulation. CDR3 sequence reads: CASSFRDREETQYF. In nucleotides, the CDR3 is TGTGCCAGCAGTTTCCGAGACAGAGAAGAGACCCAGTACTTC.